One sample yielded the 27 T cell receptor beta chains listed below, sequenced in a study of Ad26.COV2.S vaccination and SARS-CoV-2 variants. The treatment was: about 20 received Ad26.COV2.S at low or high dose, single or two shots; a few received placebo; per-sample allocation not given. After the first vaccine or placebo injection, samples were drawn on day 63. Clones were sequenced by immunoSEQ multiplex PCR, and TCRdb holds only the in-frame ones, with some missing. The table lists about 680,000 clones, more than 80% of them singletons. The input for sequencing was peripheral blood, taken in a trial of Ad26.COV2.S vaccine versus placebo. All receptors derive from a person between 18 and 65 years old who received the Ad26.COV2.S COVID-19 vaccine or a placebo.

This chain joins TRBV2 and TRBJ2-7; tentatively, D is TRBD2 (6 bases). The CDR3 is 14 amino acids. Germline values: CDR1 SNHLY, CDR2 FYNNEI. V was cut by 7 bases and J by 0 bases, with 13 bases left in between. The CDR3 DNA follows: TGTGCCAGCACCCACCGGGACTTCTCCTACGAGCAGTACTTC. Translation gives CASTHRDFSYEQYF.

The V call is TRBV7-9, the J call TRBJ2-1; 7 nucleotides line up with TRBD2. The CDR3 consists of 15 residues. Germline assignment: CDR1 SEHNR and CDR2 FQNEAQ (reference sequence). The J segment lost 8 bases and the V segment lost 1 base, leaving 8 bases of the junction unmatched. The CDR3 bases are TGTGCCAGCAGCTTAGTTGGGCTAGCGGACTATGAGCAGTTCTTC. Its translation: CASSLVGLADYEQFF.

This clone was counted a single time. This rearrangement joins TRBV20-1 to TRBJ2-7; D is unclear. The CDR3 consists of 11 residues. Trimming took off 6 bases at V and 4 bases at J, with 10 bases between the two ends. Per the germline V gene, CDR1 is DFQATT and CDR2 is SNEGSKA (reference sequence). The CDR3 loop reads CSARTEYEQYF. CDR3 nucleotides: TGCAGTGCCCGGACGGAATACGAGCAGTACTTC.

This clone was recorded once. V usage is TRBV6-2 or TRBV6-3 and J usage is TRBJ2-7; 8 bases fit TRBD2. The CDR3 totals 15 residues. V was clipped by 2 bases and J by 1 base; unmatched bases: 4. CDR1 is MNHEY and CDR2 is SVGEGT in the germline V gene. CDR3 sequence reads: CASSYGIAGSYEQYF. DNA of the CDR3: TGTGCCAGCAGTTACGGAATAGCGGGGTCCTACGAGCAGTACTTC.

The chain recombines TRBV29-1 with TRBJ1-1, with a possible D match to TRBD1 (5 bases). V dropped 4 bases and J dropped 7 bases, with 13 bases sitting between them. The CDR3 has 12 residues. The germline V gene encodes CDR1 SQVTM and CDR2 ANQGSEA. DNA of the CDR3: TGCAGCGTTGGGGACGGACCCTATGAAGCTTTCTTT. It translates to CSVGDGPYEAFF.

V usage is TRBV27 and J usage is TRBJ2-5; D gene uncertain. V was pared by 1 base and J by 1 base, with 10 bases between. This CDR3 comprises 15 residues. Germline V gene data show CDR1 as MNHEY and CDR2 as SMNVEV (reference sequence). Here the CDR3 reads CASSLFGRLQETQYF. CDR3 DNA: TGTGCCAGCAGTTTATTCGGCAGGCTCCAAGAGACCCAGTACTTC.

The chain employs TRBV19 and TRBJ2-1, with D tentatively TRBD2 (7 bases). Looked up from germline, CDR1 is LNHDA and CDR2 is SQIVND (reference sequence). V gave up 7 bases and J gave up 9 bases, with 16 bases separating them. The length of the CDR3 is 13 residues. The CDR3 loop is CASNRDGGGEQFF. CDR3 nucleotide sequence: TGTGCCAGTAACAGGGATGGGGGGGGTGAGCAGTTCTTC.

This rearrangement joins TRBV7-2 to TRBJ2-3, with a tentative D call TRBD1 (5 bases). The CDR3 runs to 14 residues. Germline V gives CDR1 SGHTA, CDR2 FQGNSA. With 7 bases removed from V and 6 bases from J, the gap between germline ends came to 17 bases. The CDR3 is CASNARQGSDTQYF. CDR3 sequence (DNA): TGTGCCAGCAACGCCCGTCAGGGTTCCGATACGCAGTATTTT. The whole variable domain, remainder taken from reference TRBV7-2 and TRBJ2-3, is GAGVSQSPSNKVTEKGKDVELRCDPISGHTALYWYRQSLGQGLEFLIYFQGNSAPDKSGLPSDRFSAERTGGSVSTLTIQRTQQEDSAVYLCASNARQGSDTQYFGPGTRLTVL.

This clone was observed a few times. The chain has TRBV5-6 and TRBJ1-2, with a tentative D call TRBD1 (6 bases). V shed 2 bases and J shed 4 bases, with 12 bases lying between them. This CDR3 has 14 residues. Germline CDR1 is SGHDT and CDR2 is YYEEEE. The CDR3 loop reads CASSFVGAGYGYTF. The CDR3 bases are TGTGCCAGCAGCTTTGTGGGGGCGGGCTATGGCTACACCTTC. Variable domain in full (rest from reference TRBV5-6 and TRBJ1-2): DAGVTQSPTHLIKTRGQQVTLRCSPKSGHDTVSWYQQALGQGPQFIFQYYEEEERQRGNFPDRFSGHQFPNYSSELNVNALLLGDSALYLCASSFVGAGYGYTFGSGTRLTVV.

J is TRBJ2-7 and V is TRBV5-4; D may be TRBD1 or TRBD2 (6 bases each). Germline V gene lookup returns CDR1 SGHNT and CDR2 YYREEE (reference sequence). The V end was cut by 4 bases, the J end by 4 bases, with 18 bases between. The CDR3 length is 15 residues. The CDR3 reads CASSPGGRALYEQYF. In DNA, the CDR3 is TGTGCCAGCAGCCCCGGGGGCAGGGCACTATACGAGCAGTACTTC.

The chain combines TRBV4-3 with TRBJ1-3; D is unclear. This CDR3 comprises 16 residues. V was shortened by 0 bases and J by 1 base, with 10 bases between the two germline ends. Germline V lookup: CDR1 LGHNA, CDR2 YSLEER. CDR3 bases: TGCGCCAGCAGCCAAGAAGGTGCGATGTCTGGAAACACCATATATTTT. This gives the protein CASSQEGAMSGNTIYF.

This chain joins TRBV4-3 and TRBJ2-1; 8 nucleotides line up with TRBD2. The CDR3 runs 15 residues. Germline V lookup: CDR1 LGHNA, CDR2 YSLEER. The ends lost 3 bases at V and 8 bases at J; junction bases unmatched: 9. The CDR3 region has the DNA TGCGCCAGCAGCCAGAACCGGGGGGGCCTTCATGAGCAGTTCTTC. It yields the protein CASSQNRGGLHEQFF.

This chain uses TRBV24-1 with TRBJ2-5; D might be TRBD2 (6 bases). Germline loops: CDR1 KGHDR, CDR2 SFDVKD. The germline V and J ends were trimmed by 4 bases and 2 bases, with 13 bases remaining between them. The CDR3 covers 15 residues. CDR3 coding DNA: TGTGCCACCAGTGAGCCGACGACTAGACAAGAGACCCAGTACTTC. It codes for CATSEPTTRQETQYF.

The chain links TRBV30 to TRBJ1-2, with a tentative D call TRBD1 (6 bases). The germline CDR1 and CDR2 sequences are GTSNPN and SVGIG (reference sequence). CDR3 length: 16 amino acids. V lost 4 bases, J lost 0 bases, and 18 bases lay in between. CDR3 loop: CAWIRPGQTANYGYTF. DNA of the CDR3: TGTGCCTGGATTCGCCCGGGACAAACTGCTAACTATGGCTACACCTTC.

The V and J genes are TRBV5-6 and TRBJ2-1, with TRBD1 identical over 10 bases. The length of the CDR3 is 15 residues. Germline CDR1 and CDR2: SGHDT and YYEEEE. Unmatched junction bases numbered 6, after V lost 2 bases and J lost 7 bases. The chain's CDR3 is CASSLTGTGVNEQFF. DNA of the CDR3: TGTGCCAGCAGCTTAACCGGGACAGGGGTAAATGAGCAGTTCTTC.

The CDR3 spells CASSYRYSDTGELFF. CDR3 nucleotide sequence: TGTGCCAGCAGTTACAGATATAGTGACACCGGGGAGCTGTTTTTT. The chain is built from TRBV6-5 and TRBJ2-2; no clear D. V lost 2 bases to trimming and J lost 3 bases, with 10 bases between them. Per the germline V gene, CDR1 is MNHEY and CDR2 is SVGAGI. This CDR3 is 15 amino acids long.

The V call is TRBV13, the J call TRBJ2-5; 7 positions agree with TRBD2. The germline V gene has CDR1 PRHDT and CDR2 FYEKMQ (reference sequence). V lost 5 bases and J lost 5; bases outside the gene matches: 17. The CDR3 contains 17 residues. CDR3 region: CASSGASGTYMSETQYF. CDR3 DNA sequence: TGTGCCAGCAGCGGGGCCAGCGGGACTTACATGTCGGAGACCCAGTACTTC.

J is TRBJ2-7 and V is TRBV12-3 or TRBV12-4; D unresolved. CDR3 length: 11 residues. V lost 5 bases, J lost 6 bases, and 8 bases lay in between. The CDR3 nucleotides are TGTGCCAGCAGTCCTAACCGCGAGCAGTACTTC. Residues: CASSPNREQYF.

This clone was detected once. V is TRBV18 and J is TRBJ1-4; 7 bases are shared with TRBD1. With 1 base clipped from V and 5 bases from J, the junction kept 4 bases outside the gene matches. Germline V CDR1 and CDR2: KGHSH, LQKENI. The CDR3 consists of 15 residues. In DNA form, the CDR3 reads TGTGCCAGCTCACCACTCGGGACAGCGAATGAAAAACTGTTTTTT. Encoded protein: CASSPLGTANEKLFF.

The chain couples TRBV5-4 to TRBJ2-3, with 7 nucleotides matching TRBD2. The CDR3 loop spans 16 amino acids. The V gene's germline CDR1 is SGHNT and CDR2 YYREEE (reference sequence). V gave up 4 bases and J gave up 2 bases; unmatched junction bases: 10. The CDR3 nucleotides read TGTGCCAGCAGCCTAAGGCTAGCGGAATACACAGATACGCAGTATTTT. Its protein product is CASSLRLAEYTDTQYF.

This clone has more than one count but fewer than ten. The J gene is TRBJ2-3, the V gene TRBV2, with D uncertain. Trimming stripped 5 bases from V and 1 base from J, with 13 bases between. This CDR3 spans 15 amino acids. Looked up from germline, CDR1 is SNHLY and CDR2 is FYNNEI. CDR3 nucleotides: TGTGCCAGCAGTCCCGACCGGGCCGGCACAGATACGCAGTATTTT. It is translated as CASSPDRAGTDTQYF.

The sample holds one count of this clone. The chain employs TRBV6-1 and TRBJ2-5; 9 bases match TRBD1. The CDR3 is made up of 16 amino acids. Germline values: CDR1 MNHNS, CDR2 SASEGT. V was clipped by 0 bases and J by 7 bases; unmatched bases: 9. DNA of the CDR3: TGTGCCAGCAGTGAAGCGCTTACGGGACAGGGTGCGACCCAGTACTTC. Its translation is CASSEALTGQGATQYF.

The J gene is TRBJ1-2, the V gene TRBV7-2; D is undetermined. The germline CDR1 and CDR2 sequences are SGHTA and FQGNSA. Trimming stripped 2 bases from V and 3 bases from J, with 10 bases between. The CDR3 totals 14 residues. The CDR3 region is CASSLQQTHYGYTF. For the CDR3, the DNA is TGTGCCAGCAGCTTACAACAGACACACTATGGCTACACCTTC.

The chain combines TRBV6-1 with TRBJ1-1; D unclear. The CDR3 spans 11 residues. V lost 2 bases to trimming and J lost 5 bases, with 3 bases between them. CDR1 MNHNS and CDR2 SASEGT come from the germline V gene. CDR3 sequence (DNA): TGTGCCAGCAGTGAACGGACTGAAGCTTTCTTT. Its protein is CASSERTEAFF.

CDR3 loop: CASSIGTYSNQPQHF. In DNA, the CDR3 is TGTGCCAGTAGTATAGGGACATATAGCAATCAGCCCCAGCATTTT. This chain joins TRBV19 and TRBJ1-5; D is possibly TRBD1 (5 bases). V was shortened by 1 base and J by 0 bases, with 7 bases between the two germline ends. The CDR3 consists of 15 residues. Germline values: CDR1 LNHDA, CDR2 SQIVND (reference sequence).

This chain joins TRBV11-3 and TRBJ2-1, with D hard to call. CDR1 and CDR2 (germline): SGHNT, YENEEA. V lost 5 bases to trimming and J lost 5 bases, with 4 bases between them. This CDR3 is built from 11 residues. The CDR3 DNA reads TGTGCCAGCAGCCTGGACAATGAGCAGTTCTTC. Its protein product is CASSLDNEQFF.

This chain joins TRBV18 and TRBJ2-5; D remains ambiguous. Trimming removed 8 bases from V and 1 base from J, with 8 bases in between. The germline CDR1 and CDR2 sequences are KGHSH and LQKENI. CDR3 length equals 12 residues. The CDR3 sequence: CASADSQETQYF. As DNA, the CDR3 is TGTGCCAGCGCCGACTCCCAAGAGACCCAGTACTTC.